A single sample gave rise to the 6 T cell receptor beta chains below, sequenced in a study of cytomegalovirus exposure and HLA in healthy donors. A multiplex PCR was run with 60 Vbeta primers and 13 Jbeta primers. The table came from immunoSEQ multiplex PCR; TCRdb's copy has only in-frame clones and leaves some out. The sample yields about 91,000 clones, approximately 90% seen once. The sequenced sample consisted of PBMCs. Source of these receptors: a man younger than 35 in good health and CMV-seronegative.

The gene calls are TRBV5-6 and TRBJ2-7, with D possibly matching TRBD1 (6 bases). Germline V gives CDR1 SGHDT, CDR2 YYEEEE. The CDR3 runs 14 residues. V was clipped by 4 bases and J by 3 bases, with 14 bases between them. CDR3 coding DNA: TGTGCCAGCAGCCCCGGGACAAGCATCTACGAGCAGTACTTC. This sequence encodes CASSPGTSIYEQYF.

The V call is TRBV18, the J call TRBJ1-2; D might be TRBD1 (5 bases). Germline CDR1 reads KGHSH; CDR2 reads LQKENI. This CDR3 has 14 residues. The V and J ends lost 5 bases and 1 base respectively, with 11 bases between them. CDR3 DNA: TGTGCCAGCTCATTGCAGGGAATTAACTATGGCTACACCTTC. As protein: CASSLQGINYGYTF.

This rearrangement joins TRBV20-1 to TRBJ2-4; possibly TRBD2 for D (5 bases). CDR1 and CDR2 (germline): DFQATT, SNEGSKA (reference sequence). Between the trimmed V and J ends, which lost 4 bases and 14 bases, there was a span of 9 bases. This CDR3 has 9 amino acids. For the CDR3, the DNA is TGCAGTGCTACGGACTTTAAGTACTTC. As protein: CSATDFKYF.

V is TRBV7-3 and J is TRBJ2-7; TRBD2 matches 8 bases. The CDR3 covers 14 residues. CDR1 is SGHTA, CDR2 FQGTGA, per germline. V dropped 2 bases and J dropped 6; count of bases not matched to a gene: 6. CDR3 in amino acids: CASSLGGGGSEQYF. DNA for the CDR3: TGTGCCAGCAGCTTAGGGGGCGGGGGGAGCGAGCAGTACTTC.

V and J are TRBV19 and TRBJ1-1, with TRBD1 as a possible D gene (6 bases). This CDR3 is 16 amino acids long. CDR1 LNHDA and CDR2 SQIVND come from the germline V gene (reference sequence). V was cut by 2 bases and J by 1 base, with 14 bases left in between. CDR3 in DNA: TGTGCCAGTAGTATATCAGGGGTAAGGGGGAACACTGAAGCTTTCTTT. Protein product: CASSISGVRGNTEAFF.

The rearrangement links TRBV7-5 to TRBJ1-3; TRBD1, the table's D call, lacks a check against the DNA. TRBV7-5 is a known pseudogene. The CDR3 loop spans 16 amino acids. The CDR3 protein is CVRSPPGQVSGNTIYF. CDR3 nucleotide sequence: TGTGTCAGAAGCCCCCCGGGACAGGTCTCTGGAAACACCATATATTTT.